These 5 T cell receptor beta chains share one sample of origin, sequenced in a study of T-cell memory formation after mild COVID-19. From the 5' RACE reads, TCRdb called clonotypes with MiXCR, one entry per CDR3 protein. The sample consists of about 360,000 distinct CDR3 sequences, 14% of them appearing once. Sequencing was performed on PBMCs or a T cell subset sorted from them (not recorded which). These receptors came from a man between 18 and 35 years old who had mild COVID-19 (a few samples of this study predate the infection). Cell type and time point are not known.

This clonotype was seen a few times. The genes are TRBV15 and TRBJ1-2; D uncertain. Germline V gives CDR1 LNHNV, CDR2 YYDKDF (reference sequence). V was trimmed by 2 bases and J by 3 bases, leaving 10 bases between them. This CDR3 region has 14 residues. CDR3 in DNA: TGTGCCACCAGCAGAACATATGCTGACTATGGCTACACCTTC. It specifies CATSRTYADYGYTF. The whole variable domain, remainder taken from reference TRBV15 and TRBJ1-2, is DAMVIQNPRYQVTQFGKPVTLSCSQTLNHNVMYWYQQKSSQAPKLLFHYYDKDFNNEADTPDNFQSRRPNTSFCFLDIRSPGLGDTAMYLCATSRTYADYGYTFGSGTRLTVV.

This clonotype was counted only a few times. V is TRBV15 and J is TRBJ2-1; D is possibly TRBD1 or TRBD2 (6 bases each). V lost 9 bases to trimming and J lost 4 bases, with 13 bases between them. The germline gives CDR1 LNHNV, CDR2 YYDKDF (reference sequence). This CDR3 is 13 amino acids long. CDR3 nucleotides: TGTGCCACGCGGCAGGGGACTTACAATGAGCAGTTCTTC. Translation: CATRQGTYNEQFF.

The J gene is TRBJ1-5, the V gene TRBV5-1, with a possible D match to TRBD1 (5 bases). The CDR3 is made up of 14 amino acids. V was pared by 0 bases and J by 5 bases, with 9 bases between. Germline CDR1 and CDR2: SGHRS and YFSETQ. CDR3 protein: CASSLGGKDQPQHF. The CDR3 nucleotides are TGCGCCAGCAGCTTGGGGGGGAAAGATCAGCCCCAGCATTTT.

This clonotype has only a few counts. The chain links TRBV4-1 to TRBJ2-1; TRBD2 aligns across 9 bases. Germline assignment: CDR1 MGHRA and CDR2 YSYEKL. The CDR3 extends over 16 amino acids. V trimming: 4 bases; J trimming: 8 bases; junction bases outside the gene matches: 12. CDR3 loop: CASSLLAGAPGDEQFF. DNA for the CDR3: TGCGCCAGCAGCCTATTAGCGGGGGCCCCAGGGGATGAGCAGTTCTTC.

V gene TRBV12-3 or TRBV12-4 combines with J gene TRBJ1-1, with D perhaps matching TRBD1 (5 bases). V was clipped by 6 bases and J by 2 bases, with 13 bases between them. This CDR3 has 14 residues. CDR3 region: CASSKRTLNTEAFF. For the CDR3, the DNA is TGTGCCAGCAGCAAAAGGACACTTAACACTGAAGCTTTCTTT.